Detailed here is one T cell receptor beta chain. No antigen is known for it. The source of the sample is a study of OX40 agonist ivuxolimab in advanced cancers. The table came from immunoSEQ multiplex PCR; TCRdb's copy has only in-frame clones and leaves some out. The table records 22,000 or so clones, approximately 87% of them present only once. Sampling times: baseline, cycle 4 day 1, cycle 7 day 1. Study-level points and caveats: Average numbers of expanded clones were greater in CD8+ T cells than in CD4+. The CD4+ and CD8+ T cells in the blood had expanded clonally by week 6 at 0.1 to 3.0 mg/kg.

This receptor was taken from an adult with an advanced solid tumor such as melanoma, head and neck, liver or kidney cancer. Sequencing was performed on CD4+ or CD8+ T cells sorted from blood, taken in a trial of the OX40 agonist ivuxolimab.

CDR3 nucleotide sequence: TGTGCCAGCAGCCTTCGTCTGGGCCACGAGCAGTACTTC. Translation: CASSLRLGHEQYF. This chain links TRBV7-6 with TRBJ2-7; D remains ambiguous. Trimming removed 5 bases from V and 5 bases from J, with 13 bases in between. Germline CDR1 and CDR2: SGHVS and FNYEAQ. The length of the CDR3 is 13 residues. Complete variable domain (other parts from reference TRBV7-6 and TRBJ2-7): GAGVSQSPRYKVTKRGQDVALRCDPISGHVSLYWYRQALGQGPEFLTYFNYEAQQDKSGLPNDRFSAERPEGSISTLTIQRTEQRDSAMYRCASSLRLGHEQYFGPGTRLTVT.